This T cell receptor beta chain was identified in a study of blood T cell repertoires in COVID-19. Overall study: The analysed material was cDNA or gDNA that came from T cells, B-cell-depleted T cells, or PBMCs.

This CDR3 is built from 16 residues. V lost 1 base, J lost 5 bases, and 17 bases lay in between. The germline gives CDR1 SGHTA, CDR2 FQGNSA. The repertoire was sequenced with immunoSEQ multiplex PCR; TCRdb's copy has only in-frame clones and lacks some. The sample contains approximately 180,000 clones, 85% to 90% of which appear only once. Participant reports of clinical history set cohort assignment. The sample was PBMCs or T cells enriched from blood (not recorded which). The rearrangement joins TRBV7-2 to TRBJ1-1; possible D gene TRBD1, 5 bases. This receptor was identified in a woman aged 35 to 49 with acute COVID-19. CDR3 nucleotide sequence: TGTGCCAGCAGCTTAGTCCAGGGAAGGGTGGAAACTGAAGCTTTCTTT. This sequence encodes CASSLVQGRVETEAFF.